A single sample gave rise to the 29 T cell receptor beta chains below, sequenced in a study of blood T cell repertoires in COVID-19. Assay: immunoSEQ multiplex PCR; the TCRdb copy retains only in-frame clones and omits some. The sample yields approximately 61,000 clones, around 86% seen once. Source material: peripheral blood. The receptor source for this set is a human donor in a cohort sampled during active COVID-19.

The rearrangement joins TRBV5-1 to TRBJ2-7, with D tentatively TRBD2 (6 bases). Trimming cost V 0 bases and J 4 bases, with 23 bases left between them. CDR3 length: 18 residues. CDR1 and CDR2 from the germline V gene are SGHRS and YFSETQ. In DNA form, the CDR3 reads TGCGCCAGCAGCTTGGTGCCAGCGGGTCCCAGCGTCTTTTACGAGCAGTACTTC. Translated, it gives CASSLVPAGPSVFYEQYF.

The CDR3 DNA reads TGTGCCATCAGATCAGGGAAGACTGAAGCTTTCTTT. Encoded protein: CAIRSGKTEAFF. This sequence joins TRBV10-3 and TRBJ1-1, with D perhaps TRBD1 (5 bases). The CDR3 contains 12 residues. The germline V gene encodes CDR1 ENHRY and CDR2 SYGVKD. Trimming stripped 6 bases from V and 5 bases from J, with 10 bases between.

DNA of the CDR3: TGTGCCAGCAGCCCGACTAGCGGGTTCCCCGGCGAGCAGTACTTC. As protein: CASSPTSGFPGEQYF. The chain employs TRBV11-2 and TRBJ2-7; TRBD2 agrees at 10 bases. With 5 bases clipped from V and 6 bases from J, the junction kept 10 bases outside the gene matches. This CDR3 has 15 amino acids. Germline CDR1 reads SGHAT; CDR2 reads FQNNGV.

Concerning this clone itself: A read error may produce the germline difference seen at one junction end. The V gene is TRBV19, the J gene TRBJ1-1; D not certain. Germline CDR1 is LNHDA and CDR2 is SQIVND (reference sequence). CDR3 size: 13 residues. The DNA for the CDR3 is TGTGCCAGTAGTGTAGATTTACTAAACGGAGCTTTCTTT. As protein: CASSVDLLNGAFF.

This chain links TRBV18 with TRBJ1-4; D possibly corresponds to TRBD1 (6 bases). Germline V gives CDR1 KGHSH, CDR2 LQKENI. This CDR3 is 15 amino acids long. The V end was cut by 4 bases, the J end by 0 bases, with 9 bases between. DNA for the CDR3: TGTGCCAGCTCACTGGACAGAACAACTAATGAAAAACTGTTTTTT. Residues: CASSLDRTTNEKLFF.

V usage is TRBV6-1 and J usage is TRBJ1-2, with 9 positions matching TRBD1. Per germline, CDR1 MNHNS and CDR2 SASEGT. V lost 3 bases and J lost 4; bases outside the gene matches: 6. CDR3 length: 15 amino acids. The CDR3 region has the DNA TGTGCCAGCAGTGACGGGACAGGGACTCCCTATGGCTACACCTTC. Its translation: CASSDGTGTPYGYTF.

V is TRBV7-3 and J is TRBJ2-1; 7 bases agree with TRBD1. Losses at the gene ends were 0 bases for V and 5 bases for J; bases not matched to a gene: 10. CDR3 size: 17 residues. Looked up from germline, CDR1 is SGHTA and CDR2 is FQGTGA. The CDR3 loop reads CASSLTGTAATNNEQFF. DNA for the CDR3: TGTGCCAGCAGCTTAACTGGGACAGCCGCTACTAACAATGAGCAGTTCTTC.

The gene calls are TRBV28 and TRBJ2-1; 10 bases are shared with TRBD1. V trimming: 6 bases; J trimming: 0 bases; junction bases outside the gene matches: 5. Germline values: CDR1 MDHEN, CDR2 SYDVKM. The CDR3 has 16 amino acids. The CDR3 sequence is CASSQRTGGSYNEQFF. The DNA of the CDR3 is TGTGCCAGCAGCCAGAGGACAGGGGGCTCCTACAATGAGCAGTTCTTC.

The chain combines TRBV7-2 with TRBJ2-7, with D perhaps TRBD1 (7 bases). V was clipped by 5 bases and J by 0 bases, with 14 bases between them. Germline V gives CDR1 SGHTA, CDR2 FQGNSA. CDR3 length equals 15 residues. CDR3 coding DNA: TGTGCCAGCAGCAGGGGGCGGGGTGGCTCCTACGAGCAGTACTTC. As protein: CASSRGRGGSYEQYF.

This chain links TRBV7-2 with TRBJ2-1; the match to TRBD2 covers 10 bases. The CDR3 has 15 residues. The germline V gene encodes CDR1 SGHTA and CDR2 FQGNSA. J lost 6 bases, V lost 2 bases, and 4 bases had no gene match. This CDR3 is CASSLTGLAFNEQFF. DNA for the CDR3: TGTGCCAGCAGCTTAACGGGACTAGCGTTCAATGAGCAGTTCTTC.

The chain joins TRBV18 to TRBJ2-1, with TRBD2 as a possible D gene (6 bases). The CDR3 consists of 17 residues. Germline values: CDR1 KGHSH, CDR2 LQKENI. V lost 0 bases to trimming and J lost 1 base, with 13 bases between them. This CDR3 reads CASSPPAWEESYNEQFF. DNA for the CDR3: TGTGCCAGCTCACCACCGGCGTGGGAGGAATCCTACAATGAGCAGTTCTTC.

CDR3 nucleotide sequence: TGTGCCAGCATGGTCTCAGGGGTAGGATCACCCCTCCACTTT. Translation gives CASMVSGVGSPLHF. The V and J genes are TRBV27 and TRBJ1-6; a weak D match, TRBD1 (6 bases). The germline V gene encodes CDR1 MNHEY and CDR2 SMNVEV (reference sequence). V lost 7 bases, J lost 10 bases, and 17 bases lay in between. This CDR3 comprises 14 residues.

The CDR3, as DNA: TGTGCCAGCAGTCAAGATCTCGAAGCTTTCTTT. It yields the protein CASSQDLEAFF. The V and J genes are TRBV2 and TRBJ1-1; D remains ambiguous. Per the germline V gene, CDR1 is SNHLY and CDR2 is FYNNEI. With 5 bases removed from V and 8 bases from J, the gap between germline ends came to 9 bases. The CDR3 has 11 amino acids.

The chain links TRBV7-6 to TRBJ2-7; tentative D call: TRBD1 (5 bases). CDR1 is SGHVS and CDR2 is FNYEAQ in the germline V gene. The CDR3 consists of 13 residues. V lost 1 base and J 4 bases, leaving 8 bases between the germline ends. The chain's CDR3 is CASSLGQLYEQYF. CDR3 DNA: TGTGCCAGCAGCTTAGGACAGCTATACGAGCAGTACTTC.

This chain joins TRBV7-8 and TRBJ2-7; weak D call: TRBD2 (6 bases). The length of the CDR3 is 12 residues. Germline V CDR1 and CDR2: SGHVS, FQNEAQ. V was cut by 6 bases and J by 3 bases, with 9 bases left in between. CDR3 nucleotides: TGTGCCAGCAGTCACGGGAGCTACGAGCAGTACTTC. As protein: CASSHGSYEQYF.

The CDR3 bases are TGCGCCAGCAGCACCGACAGAGACTACGAGCAGTACTTC. Translated: CASSTDRDYEQYF. The rearrangement joins TRBV5-1 to TRBJ2-7; D perhaps matches TRBD1 (5 bases). Germline V gene sequence: CDR1 SGHRS, CDR2 YFSETQ. The CDR3 extends over 13 amino acids. V was pared by 4 bases and J by 3 bases, with 11 bases between.

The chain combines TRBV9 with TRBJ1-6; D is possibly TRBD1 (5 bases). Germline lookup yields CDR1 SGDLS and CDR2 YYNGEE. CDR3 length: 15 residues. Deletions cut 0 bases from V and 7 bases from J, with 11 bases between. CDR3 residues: CASSVEWGENSPLHF. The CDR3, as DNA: TGTGCCAGCAGCGTAGAATGGGGGGAGAATTCACCCCTCCACTTT. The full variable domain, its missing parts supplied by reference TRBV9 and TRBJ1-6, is DSGVTQTPKHLITATGQRVTLRCSPRSGDLSVYWYQQSLDQGLQFLIQYYNGEERAKGNILERFSAQQFPDLHSELNLSSLELGDSALYFCASSVEWGENSPLHFGNGTRLTVT.

The CDR3 coding sequence is TGTGCCAGCAAAGCAGGGGGTATGAGCAATCAGCCCCAGCATTTT. It specifies CASKAGGMSNQPQHF. The chain employs TRBV2 and TRBJ1-5; 7 nucleotides line up with TRBD1. The CDR3 loop spans 15 amino acids. The junction had 7 bases not matched to a gene; V was cut back by 7 bases and J by 1 base. The germline CDR1 and CDR2 sequences are SNHLY and FYNNEI.

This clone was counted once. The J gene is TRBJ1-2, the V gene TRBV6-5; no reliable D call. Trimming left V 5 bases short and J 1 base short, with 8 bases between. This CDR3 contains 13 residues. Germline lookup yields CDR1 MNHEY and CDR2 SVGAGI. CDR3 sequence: CASSRGFNYGYTF. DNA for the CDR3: TGTGCCAGCAGTAGAGGGTTTAACTATGGCTACACCTTC.

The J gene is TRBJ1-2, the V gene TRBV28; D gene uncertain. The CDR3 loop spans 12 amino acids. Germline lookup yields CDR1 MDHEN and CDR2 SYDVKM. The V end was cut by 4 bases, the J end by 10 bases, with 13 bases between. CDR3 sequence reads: CASSYRERVYTF. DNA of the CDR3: TGTGCCAGCAGTTATCGGGAAAGGGTCTACACCTTC.

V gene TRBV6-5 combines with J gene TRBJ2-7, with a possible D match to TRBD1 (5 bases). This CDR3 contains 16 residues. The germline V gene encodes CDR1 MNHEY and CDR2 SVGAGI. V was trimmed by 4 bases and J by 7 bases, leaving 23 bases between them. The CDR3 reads CASSSSDPDTGREQYF. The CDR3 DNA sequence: TGTGCCAGCAGTTCCTCGGATCCGGACACGGGTCGGGAGCAGTACTTC.

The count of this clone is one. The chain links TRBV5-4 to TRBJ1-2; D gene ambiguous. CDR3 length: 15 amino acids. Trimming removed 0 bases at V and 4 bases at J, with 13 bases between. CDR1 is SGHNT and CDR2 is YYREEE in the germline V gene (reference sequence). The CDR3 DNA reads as TGTGCCAGCAGCTTGGACCCCCTTAGAGCCTATGGCTACACCTTC. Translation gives CASSLDPLRAYGYTF. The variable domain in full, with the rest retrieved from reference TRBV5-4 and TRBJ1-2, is ETGVTQSPTHLIKTRGQQVTLRCSSQSGHNTVSWYQQALGQGPQFIFQYYREEENGRGNFPPRFSGLQFPNYSSELNVNALELDDSALYLCASSLDPLRAYGYTFGSGTRLTVV.

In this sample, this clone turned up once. The CDR3 protein is CASSSTLGLAGGLNEQFF. In DNA, the CDR3 is TGTGCCAGCAGCTCCACCTTGGGACTAGCGGGAGGGCTAAATGAGCAGTTCTTC. The chain uses TRBV7-3 and TRBJ2-1; 16 bases match TRBD2. Germline lookup yields CDR1 SGHTA and CDR2 FQGTGA. This CDR3 has 18 residues. V lost 4 bases to trimming and J lost 7 bases; unmatched junction nucleotides: 10.

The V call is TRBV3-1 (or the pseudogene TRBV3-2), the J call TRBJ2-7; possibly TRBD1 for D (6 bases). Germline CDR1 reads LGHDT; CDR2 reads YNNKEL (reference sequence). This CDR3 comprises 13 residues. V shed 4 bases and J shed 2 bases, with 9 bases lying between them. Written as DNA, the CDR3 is TGTGCCAGCAGCCTCCGACAGGCCTACGAGCAGTACTTC. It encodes CASSLRQAYEQYF.

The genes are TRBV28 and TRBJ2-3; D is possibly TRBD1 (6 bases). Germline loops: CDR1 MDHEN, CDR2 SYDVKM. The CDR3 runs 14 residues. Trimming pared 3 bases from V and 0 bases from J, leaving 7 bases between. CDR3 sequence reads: CASSLGTSTDTQYF. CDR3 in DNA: TGTGCCAGCAGTTTGGGGACAAGCACAGATACGCAGTATTTT.

CDR3 loop: CASSQVGGLGTGELFF. The CDR3 region has the DNA TGTGCCAGCAGCCAAGTAGGGGGTTTGGGGACCGGGGAGCTGTTTTTT. The rearrangement joins TRBV4-2 to TRBJ2-2, with D maybe TRBD1 (6 bases). The CDR3 is made up of 16 amino acids. V was cut by 1 base and J by 5 bases, with 14 bases left in between. Germline values: CDR1 LGHNA, CDR2 YNFKEQ.

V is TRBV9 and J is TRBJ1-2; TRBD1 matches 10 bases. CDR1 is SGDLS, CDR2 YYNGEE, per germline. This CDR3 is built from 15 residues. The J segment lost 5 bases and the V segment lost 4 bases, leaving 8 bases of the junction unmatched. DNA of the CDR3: TGTGCCAGCAGCTCCTGGGACAGGGGTACGTATGGCTACACCTTC. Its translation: CASSSWDRGTYGYTF.

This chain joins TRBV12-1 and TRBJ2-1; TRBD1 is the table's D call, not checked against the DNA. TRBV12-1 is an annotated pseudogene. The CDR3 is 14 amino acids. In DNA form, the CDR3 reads TGTGCCAGCAGCTTTGAGACAGGGGGGAATGAGCAGTTCTTC. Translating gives CASSFETGGNEQFF.

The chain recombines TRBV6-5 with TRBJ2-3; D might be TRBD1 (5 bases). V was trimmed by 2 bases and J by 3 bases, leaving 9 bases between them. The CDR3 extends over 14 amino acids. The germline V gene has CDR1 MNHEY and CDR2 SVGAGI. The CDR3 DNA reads TGTGCCAGCAGTTACCAGGGAAGGACAGATACGCAGTATTTT. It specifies CASSYQGRTDTQYF.